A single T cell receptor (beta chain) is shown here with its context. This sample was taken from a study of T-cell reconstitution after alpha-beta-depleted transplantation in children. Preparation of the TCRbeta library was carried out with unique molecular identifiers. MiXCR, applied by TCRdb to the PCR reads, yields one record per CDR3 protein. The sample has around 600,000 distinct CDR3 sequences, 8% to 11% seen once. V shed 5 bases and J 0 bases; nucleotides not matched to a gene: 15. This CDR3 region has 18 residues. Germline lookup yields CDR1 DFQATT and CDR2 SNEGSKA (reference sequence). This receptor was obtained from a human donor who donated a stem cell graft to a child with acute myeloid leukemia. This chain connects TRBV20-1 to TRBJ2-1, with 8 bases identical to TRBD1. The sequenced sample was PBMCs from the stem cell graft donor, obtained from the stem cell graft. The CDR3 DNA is TGCAGTGCTTCTAGGGCAGGGACAGGTTATAGCTCCTACAATGAGCAGTTCTTC. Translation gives CSASRAGTGYSSYNEQFF.